This paragraph covers one T cell receptor beta chain sequence. What this receptor recognizes is not known. No clone much larger than this one lies a single base away; base qualities are absent. The data are from a study of blood T cell repertoires in COVID-19 (dated by TCRdb to about 2020). In terms of the full investigation: Collaborator samples came from the United States, Italy and Spain and covered acute and convalescent phases of COVID-19. A freely available public database, intended as a resource for researchers studying the immune response to SARS-CoV-2, is where the repertoires were released. The samples were drawn from two sources: the first 160 participants of the ongoing ImmuneRACE study, and about 1,300 subjects contributed by 6 global collaborators. The material from the prospective study consisted of cDNA or gDNA derived from T cells, B-cell-depleted T cells, or PBMCs. The dataset comprised deeply sampled blood TCRbeta repertoires from subjects exposed to, actively infected with, or recovered from COVID-19. Where available, HLA class I and class II types were taken from metadata supplied by the sample provider and were not determined by assay-based typing. The sample metadata nearly always contained a de-identified subject ID, COVID-19 status, age in years and sex.

Enrolling through a virtual design, the prospective study's participants ranged in age from roughly 18 to 89 years and lived across about two dozen United States geographic areas. In the prospective study, cohorts were assigned on the basis of participant-reported clinical history obtained from a screening survey and a study questionnaire. Recovered participants in ImmuneRACE Cohort 3 were defined as having two consecutive negative NP/OP PCR tests, clearance from a healthcare professional, or resolution of symptoms. In the prospective study, mobile phlebotomists collected whole blood, serum and a nasopharyngeal or oropharyngeal swab from each participant. Additional blood draws and questionnaires over an approximately two-month period could optionally be provided by prospective study participants. Prospective study blood samples were shipped either frozen or at room temperature before DNA extraction.

CDR1 and CDR2 are drawn from the germline V gene (reference sequence): DFQATT, SNEGSKA. The CDR3 spans 14 residues, from the cysteine through the phenylalanine. The DNA shown is the 42-base CDR3, in frame from base 1. The junction shows trimming of 3 bases on V and 0 bases on J, plus 11 bases between the germline ends. TCRbeta CDR3 regions were amplified from genomic DNA using the immunoSEQ Assay, a bias-controlled multiplex PCR. The original pipeline was this. The number of nucleated cells in each sample was estimated by amplification of reference gene primers within the assay. Sequence reads were collapsed and filtered to measure the absolute abundance of every unique TCRbeta CDR3 rearrangement. For each sample, productive Simpson clonality was calculated by taking the square root of Simpson's diversity index across productive rearrangements. TCRdb stores this immuneACCESS table with in-frame sequences only. Part of the clones is absent; in the studies checked, under half of the shortfall reflects unresolved V genes, and no reason is known for the rest. V, J and clone size reflect that table, while D and trimming were determined from the DNA. The sample yields a few hundred thousand clones; 87% were counted once. The biggest ten clones account for 8% to 9% of the sample.

Overall study results and their limits: Clinical and demographic metadata were provided uncurated, with the amount varying by source and participant.

Input material: PBMCs or T cells enriched from blood (not recorded which). This clonotype was obtained from a woman aged 18-29 years who had recovered from COVID-19. The sequence is built from TRBV20-1 and TRBJ1-2; TRBD1 is possibly the D segment (6 matching bases). The CDR3 corresponds to CSASAGQTNYGYTF. In nucleotide form, the sequence is TGCAGTGCTAGTGCGGGACAAACTAACTATGGCTACACCTTC.